The 14 T cell receptor beta chains in this list originate from one sample, sequenced in a study of T-cell memory formation after mild COVID-19 (dated by TCRdb to 2020 to 2023). The library was made by 5' RACE. Sequencer: Illumina NovaSeq 6000. In TCRdb, the public reads were trimmed at Q25 with fastp and aligned with MiXCR, with productive beta chains retained. Merged by CDR3 protein, the rows form single entries marked with the most common genes and DNA. Present in this sample are 400,000 to 450,000 distinct CDR3 sequences, around 17% of which were seen just once. The ten largest make up 20% to 25% of the sample. Sequenced sample: PBMCs or a T cell subset sorted from them (not recorded which). These receptors all come from a man aged 18 to 29 who had mild COVID-19 (a few samples of this study predate the infection). The sample titles of this study are shuffled in the database, so cell type and time point are left out; the donor was told from shared clones.

This clonotype was picked up a small number of times. This sequence joins TRBV6-2 or TRBV6-3 and TRBJ2-1; 13 nucleotides align to TRBD2. The CDR3 length is 16 residues. The V segment lost 4 bases and the J segment 4 bases; nucleotides outside the gene matches: 4. Germline V gene sequence: CDR1 MNHEY, CDR2 SVGEGT. CDR3 coding DNA: TGTGCCAGCAGTTCCACACTAGCGGGGGGGTACAATGAGCAGTTCTTC. Translated, it gives CASSSTLAGGYNEQFF.

The V and J genes are TRBV27 and TRBJ2-7; D ambiguous. Germline CDR1 and CDR2: MNHEY and SMNVEV (reference sequence). Trimming removed 1 base from V and 3 bases from J, with 7 bases in between. The CDR3 is 13 residues long. CDR3 bases: TGTGCCAGCAGTTTATACCCGGGCTACGAGCAGTACGTC. It yields the protein CASSLYPGYEQYV.

This clonotype turned up a few times. The chain combines TRBV7-3 with TRBJ2-2; TRBD2 aligns across 8 bases. With 6 bases clipped from V and 3 bases from J, the junction kept 9 bases outside the gene matches. This CDR3 comprises 16 residues. CDR1 and CDR2 from the germline V gene are SGHTA and FQGTGA. CDR3 nucleotide sequence: TGTGCCAGCAGTTTGTCCGGGACTAGGGACACCGGGGAGCTGTTTTTT. Translated, it gives CASSLSGTRDTGELFF.

The chain couples TRBV28 to TRBJ1-4; the D is unclear. The CDR3 is 15 residues long. Germline loops: CDR1 MDHEN, CDR2 SYDVKM. V gave up 3 bases and J gave up 2 bases, with 10 bases separating them. CDR3 DNA sequence: TGTGCCAGCAGTTTCGTAGGGAATACTAATGAAAAACTGTTTTTT. It is translated as CASSFVGNTNEKLFF.

This clonotype came up many times. The chain recombines TRBV29-1 with TRBJ2-3; D gene unclear. The CDR3 is 13 amino acids. Germline CDR1 reads SQVTM; CDR2 reads ANQGSEA. V lost 2 bases and J lost 5, with 11 bases in between. The CDR3 sequence is CSVEPDPGDTQYF. The CDR3 DNA is TGCAGCGTTGAACCCGATCCGGGAGATACGCAGTATTTT.

The V gene is TRBV7-2, the J gene TRBJ1-1; D not certain. Germline V gene data show CDR1 as SGHTA and CDR2 as FQGNSA. V was cut by 5 bases and J by 1 base, with 14 bases left in between. The CDR3 consists of 15 residues. In DNA form, the CDR3 reads TGTGCCAGCAGCCCCTACATGAGTACGAACACTGAAGCTTTCTTT. Translation: CASSPYMSTNTEAFF.

The rearrangement joins TRBV15 to TRBJ1-6, with D unresolved. This CDR3 has 16 residues. CDR1 is LNHNV and CDR2 is YYDKDF in the germline V gene (reference sequence). The germline V and J ends were trimmed by 5 bases and 7 bases, with 18 bases remaining between them. Here the CDR3 reads CATSRPSAGKNSPLHF. CDR3 nucleotide sequence: TGTGCCACCAGCCGCCCGTCGGCGGGAAAGAATTCACCCCTCCACTTT.

This clonotype was counted only a few times. J is TRBJ2-1 and V is TRBV7-3; D is ambiguous. The CDR3 is 15 amino acids. Trimming stripped 0 bases from V and 4 bases from J, with 10 bases between. Germline V gene sequence: CDR1 SGHTA, CDR2 FQGTGA. CDR3 region: CASSLTTQFYNEQFF. The CDR3, as DNA: TGTGCCAGCAGCTTAACGACCCAGTTTTACAATGAGCAGTTCTTC.

The DNA for the CDR3 is TGTGCCAGCAGCCGGGGTTTTGAGACCCAGTACTTC. As protein: CASSRGFETQYF. V gene TRBV14 combines with J gene TRBJ2-5, with D unresolved. This CDR3 comprises 12 residues. The ends were cut back, 4 bases at V and 5 bases at J, with 8 bases in the middle. Germline lookup yields CDR1 SGHDN and CDR2 FVKESK.

This clonotype was observed a handful of times. This chain connects TRBV5-6 to TRBJ2-1; 8 nucleotides line up with TRBD2. The V and J ends lost 0 bases and 6 bases, in that order; junction bases with no gene match: 8. CDR1 and CDR2 (germline): SGHDT, YYEEEE. The CDR3 length is 16 residues. The DNA for the CDR3 is TGTGCCAGCAGCTTGGAAGCTGGCGGGGGGCCCAATGAGCAGTTCTTC. It codes for CASSLEAGGGPNEQFF.

This chain connects TRBV6-5 to TRBJ2-7; TRBD1 is a possible D gene (6 bases). CDR3 size: 14 residues. V gave up 4 bases and J gave up 2 bases, with 12 bases separating them. The germline V gene encodes CDR1 MNHEY and CDR2 SVGAGI. CDR3 nucleotide sequence: TGTGCCAGCAGTTCCGCGCAGGGGCCCTACGAGCAGTACGTC. Amino acids: CASSSAQGPYEQYV.

The chain recombines TRBV28 with TRBJ2-5, with 14 positions matching TRBD2. The CDR3 has 14 amino acids. V lost 8 bases to trimming and J lost 4 bases; unmatched junction nucleotides: 3. Germline values: CDR1 MDHEN, CDR2 SYDVKM. For the CDR3, the DNA is TGTGCCAGCGGACTAGCGGGGGGAATAGAGACCCAGTACTTC. It specifies CASGLAGGIETQYF.

V gene TRBV28 combines with J gene TRBJ2-7; weak D call: TRBD2 (5 bases). Trimming removed 4 bases at V and 6 bases at J, with 7 bases between. The germline V gene encodes CDR1 MDHEN and CDR2 SYDVKM. This CDR3 comprises 11 residues. CDR3 sequence: CASSSAGEQYV. Written as DNA, the CDR3 is TGTGCCAGCAGTTCGGCGGGCGAGCAGTACGTC.

The CDR3 DNA reads TGTGCCAGCAGTTTCGGAGCGGGGTATGAGCAGTTCTTC. Translated: CASSFGAGYEQFF. This chain uses TRBV12-3 or TRBV12-4 with TRBJ2-1, with TRBD2 matching 7 bases. CDR3 size: 13 residues. The V segment lost 3 bases and the J segment 8 bases; nucleotides outside the gene matches: 4.